A selection of T cell receptor beta chains follows, all from one sample in a study of vaccination effects on CD4 cells after COVID-19. These receptors are not linked to any known antigen. The assay was immunoSEQ multiplex PCR, and TCRdb's table has in-frame clones only and misses some. The sample shows more than 60,000 clones, around 70% of them seen only once. Sequenced material: CD4+ T cells from PBMCs cultured without peptide, taken after COVID-19 vaccination. The receptors stem from a human donor who received a COVID-19 vaccine. CDR3s include the opening cysteine and the closing phenylalanine or tryptophan. The size field is filled for only some rows; it gives once, few, many or a size class.

CDR3 protein: CASSRGGASTDTQYF
clone size: once
V gene: TRBV5-4

CDR3 protein: CASSVTPQVSDTQYF
clone size: .
V gene: TRBV9

CDR3 protein: CASSFDQNTGELFF
clone size: .
V gene: TRBV5-8

CDR3 protein: CASSEGTTYNEQFF
clone size: once
V gene: TRBV10-2

CDR3 protein: CASSLGTGISYNEQFF
clone size: .
V gene: TRBV5-1

CDR3 protein: CASSHRPVSGYQGEQFF
clone size: .
V gene: TRBV14

CDR3 protein: CASSHSWGMSTDTQYF
clone size: few
V gene: TRBV4-3

CDR3 protein: CATRRLGPGTQPQHF
clone size: few
V gene: TRBV15

CDR3 protein: CASSFLGEAGTEAFF
clone size: once
V gene: TRBV5-1

CDR3 protein: CASSDNPGITEAFF
clone size: .
V gene: TRBV5-1

CDR3 protein: CASSPRLGVTQYF
clone size: few
V gene: TRBV7-8

CDR3 protein: CASSTGEYNSPLHF
clone size: .
V gene: TRBV5-1

CDR3 protein: CASSESGYQETQYF
clone size: .
V gene: TRBV2

CDR3 protein: CASSLISLNTEAFF
clone size: .
V gene: TRBV11-2

CDR3 protein: CAISATQGTGAFF
clone size: .
V gene: TRBV10-3

CDR3 protein: CASSVFPPGQGAKNIQYF
clone size: .
V gene: TRBV6-4

CDR3 protein: CASSRWGGLHEQFF
clone size: few
V gene: TRBV7-9

CDR3 protein: CASSRASGRVNEQFF
clone size: .
V gene: TRBV5-4

CDR3 protein: CASSPLGGSNTEAFF
clone size: .
V gene: TRBV18

CDR3 protein: CASRQGALGGEKLFF
clone size: .
V gene: TRBV7-2

CDR3 protein: CASTDRGGNTIYF
clone size: .
V gene: TRBV6-5

CDR3 protein: CASSELVGGAETQYF
clone size: .
V gene: TRBV2

CDR3 protein: CSAGDRGGQTQYF
clone size: .
V gene: TRBV29-1

CDR3 protein: CASNQIQGSGIQYF
clone size: .
V gene: TRBV4-1

CDR3 protein: CASSHPPSATQYF
clone size: .
V gene: TRBV11-2

CDR3 protein: CSTGEGLRETQYF
clone size: .
V gene: TRBV29-1

CDR3 protein: CASTLRPTSSYNSPLHF
clone size: .
V gene: TRBV19

CDR3 protein: CASSPIAGSTDTQYF
clone size: .
V gene: TRBV4-2

CDR3 protein: CASSDPDGYTF
clone size: .
V gene: TRBV6-1

CDR3 protein: CASSPSGVNTEAFF
clone size: .
V gene: TRBV3-1/TRBV3-2

CDR3 protein: CASSPRGTSGYTF
clone size: few
V gene: TRBV7-2

CDR3 protein: CATSRGLTEVSGNTIYF
clone size: .
V gene: TRBV15

CDR3 protein: CSALDLGANVLTF
clone size: once
V gene: TRBV29-1

CDR3 protein: CASSLRDRESQPQHF
clone size: .
V gene: TRBV2

CDR3 protein: CASFQGGYTF
clone size: .
V gene: TRBV5-6

CDR3 protein: CASRSGEGETQYF
clone size: .
V gene: TRBV2

CDR3 protein: CASSLFPGQSYNEQFF
clone size: .
V gene: TRBV27

CDR3 protein: CASSLSDYETQYF
clone size: .
V gene: TRBV18

CDR3 protein: CASTLRGQGNQPQHF
clone size: .
V gene: TRBV6-6

CDR3 protein: CASTPGGPADTQYF
clone size: .
V gene: TRBV2

CDR3 protein: CAWSVNSNQPQHF
clone size: .
V gene: TRBV30

CDR3 protein: CASSHDTGANNSPLHF
clone size: .
V gene: TRBV4-3

CDR3 protein: CASSRTGGSSPLHF
clone size: .
V gene: TRBV7-3

CDR3 protein: CASSPTPGRETQYF
clone size: .
V gene: TRBV5-1